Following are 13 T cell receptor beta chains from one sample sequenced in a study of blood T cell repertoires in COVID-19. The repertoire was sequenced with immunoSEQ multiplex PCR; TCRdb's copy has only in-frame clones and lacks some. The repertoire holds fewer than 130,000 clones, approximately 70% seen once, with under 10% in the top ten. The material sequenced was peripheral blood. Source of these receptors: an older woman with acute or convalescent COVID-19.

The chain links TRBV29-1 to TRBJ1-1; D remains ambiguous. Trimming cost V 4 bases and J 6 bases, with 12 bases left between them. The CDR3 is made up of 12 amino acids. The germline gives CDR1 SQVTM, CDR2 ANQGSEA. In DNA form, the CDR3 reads TGCAGCGTTGGGGTGACCGGGGCTGAAGCTTTCTTT. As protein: CSVGVTGAEAFF.

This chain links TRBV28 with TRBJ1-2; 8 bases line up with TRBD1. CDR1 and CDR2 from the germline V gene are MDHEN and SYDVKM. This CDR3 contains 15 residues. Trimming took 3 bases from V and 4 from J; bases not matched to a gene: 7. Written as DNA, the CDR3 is TGTGCCAGCAGTTTGGGACAGGCCCATGGCTATGGCTACACCTTC. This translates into CASSLGQAHGYGYTF.

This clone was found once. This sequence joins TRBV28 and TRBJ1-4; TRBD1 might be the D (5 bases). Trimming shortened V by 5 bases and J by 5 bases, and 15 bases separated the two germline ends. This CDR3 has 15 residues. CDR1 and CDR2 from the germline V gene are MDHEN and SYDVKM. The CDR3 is CASSLRTGVNEKLFF. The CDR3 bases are TGTGCCAGCAGTCTTCGGACGGGGGTAAATGAAAAACTGTTTTTT. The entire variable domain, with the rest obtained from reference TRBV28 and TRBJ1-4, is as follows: DVKVTQSSRYLVKRTGEKVFLECVQDMDHENMFWYRQDPGLGLRLIYFSYDVKMKEKGDIPEGYSVSREKKERFSLILESASTNQTSMYLCASSLRTGVNEKLFFGSGTQLSVL.

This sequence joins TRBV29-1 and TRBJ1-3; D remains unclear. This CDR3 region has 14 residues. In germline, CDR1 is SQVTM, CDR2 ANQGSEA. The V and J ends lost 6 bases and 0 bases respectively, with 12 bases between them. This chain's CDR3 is CSVRLADSGNTIYF. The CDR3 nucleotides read TGCAGCGTAAGACTTGCTGACTCTGGAAACACCATATATTTT.

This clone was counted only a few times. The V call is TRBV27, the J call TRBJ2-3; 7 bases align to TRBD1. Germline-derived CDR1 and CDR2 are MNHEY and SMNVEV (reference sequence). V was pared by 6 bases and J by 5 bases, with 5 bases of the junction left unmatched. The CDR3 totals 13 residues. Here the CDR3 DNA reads TGTGCCAGCAGGCGACAGGGCGGAGATACGCAGTATTTT. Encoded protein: CASRRQGGDTQYF.

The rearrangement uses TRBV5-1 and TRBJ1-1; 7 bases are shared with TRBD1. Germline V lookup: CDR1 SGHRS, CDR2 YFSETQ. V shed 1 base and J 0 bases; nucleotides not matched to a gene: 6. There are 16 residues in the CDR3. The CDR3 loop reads CASSLQSGTVNTEAFF. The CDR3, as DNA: TGCGCCAGCAGCTTGCAGTCGGGGACAGTGAACACTGAAGCTTTCTTT.

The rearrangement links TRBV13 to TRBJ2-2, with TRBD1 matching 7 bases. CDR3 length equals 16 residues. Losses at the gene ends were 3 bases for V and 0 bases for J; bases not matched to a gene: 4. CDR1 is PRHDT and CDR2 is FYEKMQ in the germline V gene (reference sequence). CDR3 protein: CASSFGDRPNTGELFF. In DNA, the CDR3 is TGTGCCAGCAGCTTTGGGGACAGACCGAACACCGGGGAGCTGTTTTTT.

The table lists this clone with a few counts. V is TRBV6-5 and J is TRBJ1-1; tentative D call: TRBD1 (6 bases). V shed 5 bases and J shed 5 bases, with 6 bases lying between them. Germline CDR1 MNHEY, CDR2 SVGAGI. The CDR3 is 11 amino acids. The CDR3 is CASSRGTEAFF. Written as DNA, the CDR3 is TGTGCCAGCAGTAGGGGGACTGAAGCTTTCTTT.

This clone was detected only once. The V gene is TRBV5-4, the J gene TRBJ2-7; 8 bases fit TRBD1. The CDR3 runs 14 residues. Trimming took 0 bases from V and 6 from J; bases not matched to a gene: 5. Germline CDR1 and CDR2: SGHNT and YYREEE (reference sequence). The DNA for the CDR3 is TGTGCCAGCAGCTTGGGGACAGGGTCAGTCGAGCAGTACTTC. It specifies CASSLGTGSVEQYF.

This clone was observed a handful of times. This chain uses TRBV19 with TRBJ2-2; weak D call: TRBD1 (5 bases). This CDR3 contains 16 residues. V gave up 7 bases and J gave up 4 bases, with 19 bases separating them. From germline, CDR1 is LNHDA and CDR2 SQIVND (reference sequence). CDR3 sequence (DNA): TGTGCCAGTAAATCCCGGTCAGCAGGGATCACCGGGGAGCTGTTTTTT. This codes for CASKSRSAGITGELFF.

CDR3: CASSVGQGSVQRTEAFF. The CDR3 region has the DNA TGTGCCAGCAGCGTAGGCCAGGGGTCAGTACAGCGCACTGAAGCTTTCTTT. The chain combines TRBV9 with TRBJ1-1; tentative D call: TRBD1 (6 bases). V lost 0 bases to trimming and J lost 4 bases, with 19 bases between them. The CDR3 is made up of 17 amino acids. The germline V gene encodes CDR1 SGDLS and CDR2 YYNGEE.

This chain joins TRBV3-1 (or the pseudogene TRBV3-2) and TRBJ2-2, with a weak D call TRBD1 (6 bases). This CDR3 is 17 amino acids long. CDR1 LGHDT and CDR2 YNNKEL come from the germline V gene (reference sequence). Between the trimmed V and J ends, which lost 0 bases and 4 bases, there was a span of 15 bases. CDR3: CASSQDIRQARTGELFF. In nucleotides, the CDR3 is TGTGCCAGCAGCCAAGATATTAGACAGGCGCGCACCGGGGAGCTGTTTTTT.

The DNA of the CDR3 is TGTGCCAGCAGCCAAGCCGGGAGCACTAATGAAAAACTGTTTTTT. This gives the protein CASSQAGSTNEKLFF. The chain uses TRBV3-1 (or the pseudogene TRBV3-2) and TRBJ1-4, with D uncertain. This CDR3 contains 15 residues. Trimming stripped 1 base from V and 2 bases from J, with 8 bases between. Germline lookup yields CDR1 LGHDT and CDR2 YNNKEL (reference sequence).